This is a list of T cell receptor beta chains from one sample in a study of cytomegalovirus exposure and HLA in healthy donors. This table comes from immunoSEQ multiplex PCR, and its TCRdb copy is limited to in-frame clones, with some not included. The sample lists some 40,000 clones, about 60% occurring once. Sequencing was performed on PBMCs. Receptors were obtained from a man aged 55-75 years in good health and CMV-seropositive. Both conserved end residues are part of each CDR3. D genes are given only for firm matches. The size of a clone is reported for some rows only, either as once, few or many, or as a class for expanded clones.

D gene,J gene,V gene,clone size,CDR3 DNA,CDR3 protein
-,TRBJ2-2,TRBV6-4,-,TGTGCCACCCTGGACAGGAACACCGGGGAGCTGTTTTTT,CATLDRNTGELFF
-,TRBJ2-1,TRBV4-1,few,TGCGCCAGCAGCATCCTACCGGGACAAACCTACAATGAGCAGTTCTTC,CASSILPGQTYNEQFF
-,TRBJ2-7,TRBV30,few,TGTGCCTGGAGTCGTGGACTGCCCTACGAGCAGTACTTC,CAWSRGLPYEQYF
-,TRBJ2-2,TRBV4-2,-,TGTGCCAGCAGCCATCCTGGACAGCCTGACACCGGGGAGCTGTTTTTT,CASSHPGQPDTGELFF
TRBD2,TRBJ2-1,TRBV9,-,TGTGCCAGCACTCGGACTAGCGGGATGGGTGAGCAGTTCTTC,CASTRTSGMGEQFF
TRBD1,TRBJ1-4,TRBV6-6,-,TGTGCCAGCAGTTACGGGACAGGGGCCGACGGTGAAAAACTGTTTTTT,CASSYGTGADGEKLFF
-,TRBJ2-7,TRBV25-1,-,TGTGCCAGCAGAATCACAGGGAAGGGCGAGCAGTACTTC,CASRITGKGEQYF
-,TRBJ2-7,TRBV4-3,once,TGCGCCAGCAGCCAAGACCGAAACAGGGACGAGCAGTACTTC,CASSQDRNRDEQYF
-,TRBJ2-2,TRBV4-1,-,TGCGCCAGCAGCCAAGTCGCAGGGTTATTCACCGGGGAGCTGTTTTTT,CASSQVAGLFTGELFF
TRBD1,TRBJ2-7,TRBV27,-,TGTGCCAGCAGCCCCGACCGGGACAGGAAGGACGAGCAGTACTTC,CASSPDRDRKDEQYF
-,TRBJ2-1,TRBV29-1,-,TGCAGCGTTGTTAACTCCGGGTACGATGAGCAGTTCTTC,CSVVNSGYDEQFF
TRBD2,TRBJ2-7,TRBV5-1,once,TGCGCCAGCAGCTTGGGACTAGCCTCCTACGAGCAGTACTTC,CASSLGLASYEQYF
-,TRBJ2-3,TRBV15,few,TGTGCCACCAGCAAGCTCAGGGATACGCAGTATTTT,CATSKLRDTQYF
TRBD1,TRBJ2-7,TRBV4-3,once,TGCGCCAGCGGACACATGACAGGGGTAACTCTCGAGCAGTACTTC,CASGHMTGVTLEQYF
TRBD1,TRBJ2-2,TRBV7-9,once,TGTGCCAGCAGCTCCCCAGGGGGCGCGGAGACCGGGGAGCTGTTTTTT,CASSSPGGAETGELFF
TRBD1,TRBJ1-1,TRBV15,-,TGTGCCACCAGCCGGAGGGACAGTGGCACTGAAGCTTTCTTT,CATSRRDSGTEAFF
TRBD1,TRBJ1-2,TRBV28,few,TGTGCCGGATGCAGGCCGGGACAGGGAAGGGGTGGCTACACCTTC,CAGCRPGQGRGGYTF
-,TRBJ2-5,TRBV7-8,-,TGTGCCAGCAGTCCAGCGGAAGAGACCCAGTACTTC,CASSPAEETQYF
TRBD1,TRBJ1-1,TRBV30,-,TGTGCCTGGAGCGACAGGGGTTCCTTGACTGAAGCTTTCTTT,CAWSDRGSLTEAFF
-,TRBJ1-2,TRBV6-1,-,TGTGCCAGACGGAGTTCGGAGGGCTACACCTTC,CARRSSEGYTF
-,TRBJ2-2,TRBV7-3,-,TGTGCCAGCAGGGACAAGAACACCGGGGAGCTGTTTTTT,CASRDKNTGELFF
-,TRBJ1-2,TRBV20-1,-,TGCAGTGCTCGGACTGATGATGGCTACACCTTC,CSARTDDGYTF
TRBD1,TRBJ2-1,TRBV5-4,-,TGTGCCAGCAGCGTGGGACAGGGGGAATACAATGAGCAGTTCTTC,CASSVGQGEYNEQFF
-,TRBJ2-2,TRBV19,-,TGTGCCAGTAGTCTAAGCCTCCGGGCCGGGGAGCTGTTTTTT,CASSLSLRAGELFF
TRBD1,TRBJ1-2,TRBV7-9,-,TGTGCCAGCAGCTTAGGGACAGGGAACTATGGCTACACCTTC,CASSLGTGNYGYTF
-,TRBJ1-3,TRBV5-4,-,TGTGCCAGCAGCTACCAAAGACAGAGCGCTGGAAACACCATATATTTT,CASSYQRQSAGNTIYF
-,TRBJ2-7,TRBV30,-,TGTGCCCTGGAATCCGGACAGTTCTACGAGCAGTACTTC,CALESGQFYEQYF